This T cell receptor (beta chain) was sequenced for a study of blood T cells in healthy people across ages. Then a second PCR, running roughly 6 to 12 cycles, was carried out with a sample-barcoded 5' primer and a J-beta primer mix. TCRdb ran MiXCR on the 5' RACE reads and lists one entry per CDR3 protein. The sample has fewer than 950,000 distinct CDR3 sequences; under 40% are singletons. For every donor, a draw yielded roughly 9.3 milliliters of peripheral blood. Germline values: CDR1 SNHLY, CDR2 FYNNEI. The CDR3 extends over 14 amino acids. V gave up 6 bases and J gave up 4 bases, with 15 bases separating them. Findings and limits, study-wide: As age increased, TCR beta diversity per million T cells fell in a roughly linear fashion. Not knowing donor CMV status may have confounded expanded clonotype changes. Higher diversity, along with more naive CD4+ cells, distinguished long-lived donors from aged donors.

For this clonotype: The antigen remains unidentified.

This chain links TRBV2 with TRBJ1-1, with no clear D. The receptor was derived from a man aged 18 to 35 in good health. The specimen was blood. The CDR3 DNA follows: TGTGCCAGCAGGTGGGGAATAATGAGCACTGAAGCTTTCTTT. It yields the protein CASRWGIMSTEAFF.